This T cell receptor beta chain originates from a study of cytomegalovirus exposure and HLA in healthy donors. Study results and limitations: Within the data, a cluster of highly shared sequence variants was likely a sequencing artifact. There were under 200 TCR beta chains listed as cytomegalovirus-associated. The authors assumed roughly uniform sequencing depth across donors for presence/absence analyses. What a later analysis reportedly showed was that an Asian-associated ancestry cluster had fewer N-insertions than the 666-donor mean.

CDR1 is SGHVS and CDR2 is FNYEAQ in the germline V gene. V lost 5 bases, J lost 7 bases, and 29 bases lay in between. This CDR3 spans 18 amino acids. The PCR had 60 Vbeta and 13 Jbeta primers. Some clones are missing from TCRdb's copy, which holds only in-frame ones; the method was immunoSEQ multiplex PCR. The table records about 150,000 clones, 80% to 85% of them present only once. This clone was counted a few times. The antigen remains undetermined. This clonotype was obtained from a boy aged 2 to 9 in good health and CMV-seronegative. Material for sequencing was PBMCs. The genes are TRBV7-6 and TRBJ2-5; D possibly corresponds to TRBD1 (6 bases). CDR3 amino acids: CASSNPYRDTGFGATQYF. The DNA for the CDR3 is TGTGCCAGCAGCAATCCTTACCGGGACACCGGTTTCGGGGCGACCCAGTACTTC.